The 8 T cell receptor beta chains given below trace back to one sample, sequenced in a study of beta chain features in type 1 diabetes. Every isolated RNA sample was fully reverse transcribed, so sequencing captured expressed TCRB transcripts. Produced via immunoSEQ multiplex PCR; TCRdb's table is partial and in-frame only. The table has more than 110,000 clones, 6.9% seen once. The sample taken for sequencing was central memory CD4+ T cells from blood. Every receptor here comes from a woman in her thirties in good health.

The chain employs TRBV5-1 and TRBJ2-7; 11 bases map to TRBD2. V lost 7 bases, J lost 3 bases, and 6 bases stayed unmatched. The CDR3 totals 14 residues. Germline CDR1 SGHRS, CDR2 YFSETQ. For the CDR3, the DNA is TGCGCCAGCCGCCTACTAGCGGGGGACTACGAGCAGTACTTC. As protein: CASRLLAGDYEQYF.

The V gene is TRBV6-1, the J gene TRBJ1-1; a possible D gene is TRBD1 (6 bases). The CDR3 spans 13 residues. Deletions cut 7 bases from V and 1 base from J, with 10 bases between. Germline CDR1 MNHNS, CDR2 SASEGT. The chain's CDR3 is CASNIQGNTEAFF. CDR3 nucleotides: TGTGCCAGCAACATACAGGGGAACACTGAAGCTTTCTTT.

This clone showed up just a few times. The V gene is TRBV7-8, the J gene TRBJ2-4, with TRBD2 matching 8 bases. The CDR3 runs 21 residues. V trimming: 2 bases; J trimming: 2 bases; junction bases outside the gene matches: 20. Germline CDR1 and CDR2: SGHVS and FQNEAQ. The CDR3 region is CASSLMAGGVGGRATKNIQYF. CDR3 sequence (DNA): TGTGCCAGCAGCTTAATGGCCGGGGGGGTCGGAGGGAGGGCGACCAAAAACATTCAGTACTTC.

This sequence joins TRBV28 and TRBJ2-3, with 10 bases aligning to TRBD2. CDR1 and CDR2 (germline): MDHEN, SYDVKM. The CDR3 runs to 16 residues. J was trimmed by 6 bases and V by 5 bases; bases with no gene match: 11. CDR3 region: CASSNPSGRMGDTQYF. The CDR3 DNA reads TGTGCCAGCAGTAACCCTAGCGGGAGAATGGGGGATACGCAGTATTTT.

This chain uses TRBV30 with TRBJ2-7; tentative D call: TRBD2 (6 bases). Germline CDR1 is GTSNPN and CDR2 is SVGIG (reference sequence). The CDR3 is 14 amino acids. With 5 bases removed from V and 0 bases from J, the gap between germline ends came to 14 bases. CDR3 bases: TGTGCCTGGGGGGGGTCGGGCAGCTCCTACGAGCAGTACTTC. Its translation is CAWGGSGSSYEQYF.

This clone was seen many times. V is TRBV28 and J is TRBJ2-1, with 8 nucleotides matching TRBD2. The CDR3 is made up of 14 amino acids. The ends lost 8 bases at V and 0 bases at J; junction bases unmatched: 3. Germline V gene sequence: CDR1 MDHEN, CDR2 SYDVKM. CDR3 DNA sequence: TGTGCCAGCGATACTAGCGGCTCCTACAATGAGCAGTTCTTC. Translation gives CASDTSGSYNEQFF.

The chain has TRBV7-2 and TRBJ1-4; 7 bases are a match to TRBD1. The CDR3 consists of 15 residues. Looked up from germline, CDR1 is SGHTA and CDR2 is FQGNSA. J lost 7 bases, V lost 2 bases, and 7 bases had no gene match. The CDR3: CASSLTGQTIEKLFF. CDR3 bases: TGTGCCAGCAGCTTAACGGGACAGACGATTGAAAAACTGTTTTTT.

As concerns this clone: Other DNA sequences of this sample code for an identical CDR3. The V gene is TRBV5-1, the J gene TRBJ2-2; 13 bases are shared with TRBD2. Losses at the gene ends were 7 bases for V and 2 bases for J; bases not matched to a gene: 8. Germline V gene data show CDR1 as SGHRS and CDR2 as YFSETQ. The CDR3 length is 17 residues. The CDR3 coding sequence is TGCGCCAGCTCGTGGACTAGCGGGAGTCCTAACACCGGGGAGCTGTTTTTT. Translation: CASSWTSGSPNTGELFF.